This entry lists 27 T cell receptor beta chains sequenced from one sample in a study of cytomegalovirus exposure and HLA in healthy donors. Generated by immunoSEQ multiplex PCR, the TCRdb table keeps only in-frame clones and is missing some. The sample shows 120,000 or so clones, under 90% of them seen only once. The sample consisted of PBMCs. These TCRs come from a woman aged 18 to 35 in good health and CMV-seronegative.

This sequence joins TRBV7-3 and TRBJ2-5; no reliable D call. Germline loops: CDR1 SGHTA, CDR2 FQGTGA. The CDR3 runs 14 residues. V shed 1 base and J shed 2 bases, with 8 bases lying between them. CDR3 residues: CASSLKPFQETQYF. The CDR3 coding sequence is TGTGCCAGCAGCTTAAAGCCCTTTCAAGAGACCCAGTACTTC.

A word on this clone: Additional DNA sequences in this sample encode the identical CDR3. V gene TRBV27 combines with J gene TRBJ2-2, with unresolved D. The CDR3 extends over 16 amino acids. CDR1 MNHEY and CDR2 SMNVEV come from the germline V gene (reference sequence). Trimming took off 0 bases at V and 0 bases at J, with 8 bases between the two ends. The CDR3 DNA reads TGTGCCAGCAGTTTATCCTGGAGCGCGAACACCGGGGAGCTGTTTTTT. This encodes CASSLSWSANTGELFF.

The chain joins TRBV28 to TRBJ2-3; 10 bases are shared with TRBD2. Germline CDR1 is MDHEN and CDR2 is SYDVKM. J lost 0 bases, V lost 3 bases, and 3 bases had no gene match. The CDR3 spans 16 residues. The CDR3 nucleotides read TGTGCCAGCAGTTTCGGACTAGCGGCAAGCACAGATACGCAGTATTTT. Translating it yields CASSFGLAASTDTQYF.

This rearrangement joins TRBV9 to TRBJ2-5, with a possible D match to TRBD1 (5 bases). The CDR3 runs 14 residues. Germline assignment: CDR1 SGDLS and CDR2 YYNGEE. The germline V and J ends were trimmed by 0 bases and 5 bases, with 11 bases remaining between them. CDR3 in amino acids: CASSVVAGMETQYF. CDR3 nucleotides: TGTGCCAGCAGCGTAGTGGCAGGGATGGAGACCCAGTACTTC.

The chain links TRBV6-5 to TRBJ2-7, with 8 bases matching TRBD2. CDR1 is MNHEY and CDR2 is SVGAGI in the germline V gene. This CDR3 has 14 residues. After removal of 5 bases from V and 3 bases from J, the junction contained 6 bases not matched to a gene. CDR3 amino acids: CASSTSGSFYEQYF. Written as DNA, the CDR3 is TGTGCCAGCAGTACCAGCGGGAGCTTCTACGAGCAGTACTTC.

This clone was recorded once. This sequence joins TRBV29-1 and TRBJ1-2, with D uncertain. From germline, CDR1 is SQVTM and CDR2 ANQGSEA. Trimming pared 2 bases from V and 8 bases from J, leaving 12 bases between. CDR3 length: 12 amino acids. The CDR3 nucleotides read TGCAGCGTTGAAAAGAAAAGAGGAGGCTACACCTTC. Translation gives CSVEKKRGGYTF.

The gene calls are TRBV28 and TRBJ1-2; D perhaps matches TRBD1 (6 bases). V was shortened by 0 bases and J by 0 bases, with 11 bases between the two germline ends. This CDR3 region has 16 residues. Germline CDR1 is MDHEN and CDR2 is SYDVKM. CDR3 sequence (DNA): TGTGCCAGCAGTTTATGGCGACAGGTATCTAACTATGGCTACACCTTC. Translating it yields CASSLWRQVSNYGYTF.

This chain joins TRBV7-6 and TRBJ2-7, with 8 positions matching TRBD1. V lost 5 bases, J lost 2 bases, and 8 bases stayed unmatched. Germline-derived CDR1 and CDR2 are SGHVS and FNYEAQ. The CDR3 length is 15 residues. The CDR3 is CASSPGQAPAYEQYF. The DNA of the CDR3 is TGTGCCAGCAGCCCGGGACAGGCGCCAGCCTACGAGCAGTACTTC.

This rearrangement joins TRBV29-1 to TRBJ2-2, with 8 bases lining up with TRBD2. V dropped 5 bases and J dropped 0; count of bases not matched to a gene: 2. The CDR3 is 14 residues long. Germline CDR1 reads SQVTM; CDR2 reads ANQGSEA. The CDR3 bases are TGCAGCGTTACTAGCGGCGCGAACACCGGGGAGCTGTTTTTT. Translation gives CSVTSGANTGELFF.

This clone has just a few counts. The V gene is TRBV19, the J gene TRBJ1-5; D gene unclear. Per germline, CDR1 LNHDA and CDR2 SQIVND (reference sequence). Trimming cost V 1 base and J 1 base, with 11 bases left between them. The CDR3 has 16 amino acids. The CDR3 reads CASSIVYGRSNQPQHF. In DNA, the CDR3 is TGTGCCAGTAGTATAGTGTACGGGAGGAGCAATCAGCCCCAGCATTTT.

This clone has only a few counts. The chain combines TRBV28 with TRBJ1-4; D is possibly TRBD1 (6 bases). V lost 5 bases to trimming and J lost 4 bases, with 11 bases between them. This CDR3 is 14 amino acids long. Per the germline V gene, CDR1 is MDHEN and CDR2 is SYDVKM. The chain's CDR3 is CASSEGQINEKLFF. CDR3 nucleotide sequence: TGTGCCAGCAGTGAAGGACAGATTAATGAAAAACTGTTTTTT.

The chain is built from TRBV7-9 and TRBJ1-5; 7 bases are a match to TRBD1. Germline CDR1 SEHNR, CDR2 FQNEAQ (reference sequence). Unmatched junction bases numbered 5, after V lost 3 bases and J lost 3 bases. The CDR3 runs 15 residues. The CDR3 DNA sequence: TGTGCCAGCAGCTTCGGGACAGTGGCCAATCAGCCCCAGCATTTT. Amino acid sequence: CASSFGTVANQPQHF. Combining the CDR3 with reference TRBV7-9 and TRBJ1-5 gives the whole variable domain DTGVSQNPRHKITKRGQNVTFRCDPISEHNRLYWYRQTLGQGPEFLTYFQNEAQLEKSRLLSDRFSAERPKGSFSTLEIQRTEQGDSAMYLCASSFGTVANQPQHFGDGTRLSIL.

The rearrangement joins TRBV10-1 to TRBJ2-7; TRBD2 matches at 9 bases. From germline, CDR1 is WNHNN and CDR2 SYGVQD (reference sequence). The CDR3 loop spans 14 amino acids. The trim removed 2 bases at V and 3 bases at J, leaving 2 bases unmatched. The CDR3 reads CASSEGTSIYEQYF. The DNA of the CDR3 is TGCGCCAGCAGTGAGGGGACTAGCATCTACGAGCAGTACTTC.

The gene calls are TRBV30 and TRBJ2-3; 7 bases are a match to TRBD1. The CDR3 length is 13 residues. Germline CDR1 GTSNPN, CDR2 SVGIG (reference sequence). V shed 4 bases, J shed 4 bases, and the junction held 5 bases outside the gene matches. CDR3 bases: TGTGCCTGGACTCTCCAGGGGGCAGATACGCAGTATTTT. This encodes CAWTLQGADTQYF.

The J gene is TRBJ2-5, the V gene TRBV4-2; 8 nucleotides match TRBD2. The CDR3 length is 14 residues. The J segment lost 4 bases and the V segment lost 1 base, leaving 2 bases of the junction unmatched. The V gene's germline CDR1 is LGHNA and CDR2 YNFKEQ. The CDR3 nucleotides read TGTGCCAGCAGCCAAGGGGCGGGAGGAGAGACCCAGTACTTC. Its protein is CASSQGAGGETQYF.

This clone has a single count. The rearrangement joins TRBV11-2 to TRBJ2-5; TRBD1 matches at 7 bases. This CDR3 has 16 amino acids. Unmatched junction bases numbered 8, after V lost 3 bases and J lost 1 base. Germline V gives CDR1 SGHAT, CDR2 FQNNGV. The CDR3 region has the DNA TGTGCCAGCAGCTTCTACCTGGGACAGATCCAAGAGACCCAGTACTTC. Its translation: CASSFYLGQIQETQYF. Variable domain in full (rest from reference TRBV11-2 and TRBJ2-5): EAGVAQSPRYKIIEKRQSVAFWCNPISGHATLYWYQQILGQGPKLLIQFQNNGVVDDSQLPKDRFSAERLKGVDSTLKIQPAKLEDSAVYLCASSFYLGQIQETQYFGPGTRLLVL.

The CDR3 DNA follows: TGTGCCAGCAGTTACTCGATCAACAGGGAGAACGACGAGCAGTACTTC. Translation: CASSYSINRENDEQYF. The genes are TRBV6-5 and TRBJ2-7, with D possibly matching TRBD1 (6 bases). The germline CDR1 and CDR2 sequences are MNHEY and SVGAGI. Trimming cost V 0 bases and J 5 bases, with 17 bases left between them. The CDR3 consists of 16 residues.

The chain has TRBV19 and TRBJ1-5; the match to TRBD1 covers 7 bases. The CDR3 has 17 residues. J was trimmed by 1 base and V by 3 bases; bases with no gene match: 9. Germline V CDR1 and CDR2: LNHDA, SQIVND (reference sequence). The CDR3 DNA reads TGTGCCAGTAGTATCGTAGGAGGGGGCGCGAGCAATCAGCCCCAGCATTTT. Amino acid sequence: CASSIVGGGASNQPQHF.

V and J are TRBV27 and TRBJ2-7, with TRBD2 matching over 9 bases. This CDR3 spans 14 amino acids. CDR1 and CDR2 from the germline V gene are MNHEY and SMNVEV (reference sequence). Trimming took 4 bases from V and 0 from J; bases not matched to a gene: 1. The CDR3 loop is CASSSGLASYEQYF. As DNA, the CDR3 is TGTGCCAGCAGTTCGGGACTAGCCTCCTACGAGCAGTACTTC.

CDR3 loop: CASSVSGRAYEQYF. Here the CDR3 DNA reads TGCGCCAGCAGCGTTAGCGGGAGGGCCTACGAGCAGTACTTC. This rearrangement joins TRBV5-1 to TRBJ2-7, with 11 nucleotides matching TRBD2. The length of the CDR3 is 14 residues. The J segment lost 2 bases and the V segment lost 4 bases, leaving 2 bases of the junction unmatched. Germline lookup yields CDR1 SGHRS and CDR2 YFSETQ.

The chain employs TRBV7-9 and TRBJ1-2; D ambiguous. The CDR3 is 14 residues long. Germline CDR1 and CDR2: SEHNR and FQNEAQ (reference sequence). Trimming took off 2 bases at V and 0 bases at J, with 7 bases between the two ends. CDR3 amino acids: CASSLSTPNYGYTF. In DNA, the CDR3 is TGTGCCAGCAGCTTATCAACTCCTAACTATGGCTACACCTTC.

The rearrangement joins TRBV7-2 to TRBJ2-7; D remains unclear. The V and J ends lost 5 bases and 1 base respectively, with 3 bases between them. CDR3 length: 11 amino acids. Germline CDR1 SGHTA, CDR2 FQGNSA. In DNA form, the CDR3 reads TGTGCCAGCAGCCTATCCTACGAGCAGTACTTC. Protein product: CASSLSYEQYF.

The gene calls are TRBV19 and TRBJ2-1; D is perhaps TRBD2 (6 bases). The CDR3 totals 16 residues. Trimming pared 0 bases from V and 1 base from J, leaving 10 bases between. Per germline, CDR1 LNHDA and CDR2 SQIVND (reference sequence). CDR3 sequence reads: CASSIDSGSSYNEQFF. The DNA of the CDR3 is TGTGCCAGTAGTATAGATAGCGGATCATCCTACAATGAGCAGTTCTTC.

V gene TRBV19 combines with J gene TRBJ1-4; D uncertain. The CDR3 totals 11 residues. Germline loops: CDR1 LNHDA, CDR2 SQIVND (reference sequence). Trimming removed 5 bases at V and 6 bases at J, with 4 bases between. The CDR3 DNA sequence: TGTGCCAGTAGTCCAGATGAAAAACTGTTTTTT. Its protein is CASSPDEKLFF.

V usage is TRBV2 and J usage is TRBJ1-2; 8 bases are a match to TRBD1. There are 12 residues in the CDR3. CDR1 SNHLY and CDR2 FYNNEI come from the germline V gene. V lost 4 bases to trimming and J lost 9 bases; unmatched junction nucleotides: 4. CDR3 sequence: CASSGQGLSYTF. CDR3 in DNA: TGTGCCAGCAGTGGACAGGGGTTGAGCTACACCTTC.

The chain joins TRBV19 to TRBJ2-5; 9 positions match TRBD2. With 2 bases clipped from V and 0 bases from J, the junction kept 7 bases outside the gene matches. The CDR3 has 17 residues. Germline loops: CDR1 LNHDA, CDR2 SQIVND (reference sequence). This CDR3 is CASSIWLAGKDQETQYF. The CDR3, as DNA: TGTGCCAGTAGTATATGGCTAGCGGGGAAGGACCAAGAGACCCAGTACTTC.

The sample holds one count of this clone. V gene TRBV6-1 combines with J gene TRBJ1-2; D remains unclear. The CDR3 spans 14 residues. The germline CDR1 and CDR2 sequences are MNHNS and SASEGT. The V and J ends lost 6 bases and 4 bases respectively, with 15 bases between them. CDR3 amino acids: CASRLSGGGYGYTF. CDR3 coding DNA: TGTGCCAGCAGGCTAAGTGGAGGCGGCTATGGCTACACCTTC.